This T cell receptor beta chain emerged from a study of PD-1 blockade in mismatch repair-deficient tumors. This clone has more than one count but fewer than ten. Some clones are missing from TCRdb's copy, which holds only in-frame ones; the method was immunoSEQ multiplex PCR. Among just under 80,000 clones listed, approximately 81% were seen once. This CDR3 is 13 amino acids long. The V gene lost 3 bases and the J gene lost 4 bases, with 10 bases spanning the gap. Sequenced material: peripheral blood, taken 44 weeks after starting pembrolizumab. This receptor was identified in an adult with mismatch repair-deficient cancer. The rearrangement links TRBV23-1 to TRBJ2-7; TRBD1 might be the D (5 bases). TRBV23-1 is marked as an open reading frame, function uncertain. CDR3 in amino acids: CASSQFQGYEQYF. The CDR3 region has the DNA TGCGCCAGCAGTCAGTTCCAGGGTTACGAGCAGTACTTC.